This T cell receptor (beta chain) was captured by sequencing in a study of T cell repertoires in cytomegalovirus infection. In the study overall: Signatures in public TCR beta sequences pointed to both CMV infection and matching HLA type. Findings and caveats of the study: Carriers of CMV plus the relevant HLA were identified by cumulative public TCR beta family frequency. Ex vivo responses were dominated by HLA-C-restricted CMV-specific TCR beta clonotypes.

Looked up from germline, CDR1 is SGHTA and CDR2 is FQGNSA. This CDR3 has 16 residues. The germline V and J ends were trimmed by 5 bases and 1 base, with 15 bases remaining between them. TCRdb reprocessed the reads with MiXCR, giving one entry per CDR3 protein. This sample yields some 170,000 distinct CDR3 sequences, of which roughly a sixth are seen a single time; 25% belongs to the top ten. As for this clonotype: What it binds is unknown.

Source material: CD8+ T cells from PBMCs. The sequence came from a human donor in good health (CMV status not recorded). Some clones in this sample may be carry-over from other donors' samples. The gene calls are TRBV7-2 and TRBJ1-5; the D gene is possibly TRBD1 (6 bases). For the CDR3, the DNA is TGTGCCAGCAGCGCAAGGGGGGGGAGAAGCAATCAGCCCCAGCATTTT. This sequence encodes CASSARGGRSNQPQHF.